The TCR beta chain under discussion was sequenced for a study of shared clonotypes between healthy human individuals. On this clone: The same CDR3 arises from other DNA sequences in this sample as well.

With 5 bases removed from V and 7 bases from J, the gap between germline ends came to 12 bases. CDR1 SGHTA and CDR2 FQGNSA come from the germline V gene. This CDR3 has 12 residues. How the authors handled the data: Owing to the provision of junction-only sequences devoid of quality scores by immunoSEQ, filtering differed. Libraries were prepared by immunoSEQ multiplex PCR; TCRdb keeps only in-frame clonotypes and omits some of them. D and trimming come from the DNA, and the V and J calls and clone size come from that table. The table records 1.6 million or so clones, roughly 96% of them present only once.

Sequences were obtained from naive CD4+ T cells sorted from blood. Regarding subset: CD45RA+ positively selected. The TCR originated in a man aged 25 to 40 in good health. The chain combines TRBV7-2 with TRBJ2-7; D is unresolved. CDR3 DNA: TGTGCCAGCAGCCCACCGTTTGGGGAGCAGTACTTC. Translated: CASSPPFGEQYF.